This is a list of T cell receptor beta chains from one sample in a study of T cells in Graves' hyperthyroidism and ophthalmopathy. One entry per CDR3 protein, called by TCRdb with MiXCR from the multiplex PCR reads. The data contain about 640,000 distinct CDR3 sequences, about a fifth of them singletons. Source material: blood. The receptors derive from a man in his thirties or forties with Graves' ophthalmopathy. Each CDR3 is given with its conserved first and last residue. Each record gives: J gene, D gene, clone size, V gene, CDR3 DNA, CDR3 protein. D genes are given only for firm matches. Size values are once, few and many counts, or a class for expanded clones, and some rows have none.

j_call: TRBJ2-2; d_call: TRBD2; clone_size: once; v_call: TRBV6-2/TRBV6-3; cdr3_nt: TGTGCCAGCAGGTCCGGGACTAGGGTCGGGGAGCTGTTTTTT; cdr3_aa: CASRSGTRVGELFF
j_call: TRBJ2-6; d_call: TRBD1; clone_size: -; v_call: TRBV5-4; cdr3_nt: TGTGCCAGCAGCCCATACGGACAGGGCGGGGGGGCCAACGTCCTGACTTTC; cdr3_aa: CASSPYGQGGGANVLTF
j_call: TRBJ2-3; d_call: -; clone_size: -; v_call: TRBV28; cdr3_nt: TGTGCCAGCAGTTTATTCCAGGGGACTAGCACAGATACGCAGTATTTT; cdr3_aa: CASSLFQGTSTDTQYF
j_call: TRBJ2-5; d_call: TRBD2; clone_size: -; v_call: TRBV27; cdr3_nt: TGTGCCAGCAGAGCGGGGGGCTATGACCAAGAGACCCAGTACTTC; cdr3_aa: CASRAGGYDQETQYF
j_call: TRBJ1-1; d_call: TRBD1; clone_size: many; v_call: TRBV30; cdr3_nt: TGTGCCCAGGACGAACAGGGGCCTGAAGCTTTCTTT; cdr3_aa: CAQDEQGPEAFF
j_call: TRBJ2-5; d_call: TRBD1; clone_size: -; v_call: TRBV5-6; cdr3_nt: TGTGCCAGCAGTAGACAGGGATCAGAGACCCAGTACTTC; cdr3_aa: CASSRQGSETQYF
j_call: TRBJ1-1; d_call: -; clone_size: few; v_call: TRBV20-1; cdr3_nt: TGCAGTGCTAGAGATCCCAGGGTGAACACTGAAGCTTTCTTT; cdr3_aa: CSARDPRVNTEAFF
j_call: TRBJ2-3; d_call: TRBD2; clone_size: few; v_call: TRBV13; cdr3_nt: TGTGCCAGCAGCTTGCAGCGGGAGGAGACGGATACGCAGTATTTT; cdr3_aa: CASSLQREETDTQYF
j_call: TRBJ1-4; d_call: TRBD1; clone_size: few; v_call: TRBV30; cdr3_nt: TGTGCCTGGAGTGCCCGACAGGGGGCTGGAGAAAAACTGTTTTTT; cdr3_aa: CAWSARQGAGEKLFF
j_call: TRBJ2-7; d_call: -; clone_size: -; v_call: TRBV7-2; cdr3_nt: TGTGCCAGCAGCACCGCGGCCTCGAGCTCCTACGAGCAGTACTTC; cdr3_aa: CASSTAASSSYEQYF
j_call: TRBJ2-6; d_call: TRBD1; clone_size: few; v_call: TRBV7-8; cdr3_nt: TGTGCCAGCACTTCCGGGACAGGGATTTTAGGGGCCAACGTCCTGACTTTC; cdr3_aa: CASTSGTGILGANVLTF
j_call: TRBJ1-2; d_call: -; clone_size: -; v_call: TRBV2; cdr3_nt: TGTGCCAGCAGTGAAACTGGACAGAGTTCTATTGCCTACACCTTC; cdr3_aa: CASSETGQSSIAYTF
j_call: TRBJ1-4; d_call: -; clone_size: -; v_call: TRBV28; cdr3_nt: TGTGCCAGCACGACAGTCGATTATGAAAAACTGTTTTTT; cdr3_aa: CASTTVDYEKLFF
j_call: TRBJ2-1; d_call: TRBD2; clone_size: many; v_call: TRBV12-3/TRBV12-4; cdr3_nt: TGTGCCAGCCGCAATAGCGGGAGTGCTTTCGATGAGCAGTTCTTC; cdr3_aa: CASRNSGSAFDEQFF
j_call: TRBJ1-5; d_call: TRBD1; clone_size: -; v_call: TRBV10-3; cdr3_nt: TGTGCCATCAGTGAGACAGGGGATAATCAGCCCCAGCATTTT; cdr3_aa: CAISETGDNQPQHF
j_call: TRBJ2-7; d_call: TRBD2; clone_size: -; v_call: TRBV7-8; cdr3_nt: TGTGCCAGCAGCTTAGGACGACTAGCGGGAACCTACGAGCAGTACTTC; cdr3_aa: CASSLGRLAGTYEQYF
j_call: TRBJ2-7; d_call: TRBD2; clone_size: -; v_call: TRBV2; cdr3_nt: TGTGCCAGCAGTCGAGCGGGAGGCGGCGACGAGCAGTACTTC; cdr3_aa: CASSRAGGGDEQYF
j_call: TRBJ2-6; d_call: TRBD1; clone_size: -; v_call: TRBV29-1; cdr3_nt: TGCAGCGTTGGACGGGACAGGGGGCCCAACGTCCTGACTTTC; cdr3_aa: CSVGRDRGPNVLTF
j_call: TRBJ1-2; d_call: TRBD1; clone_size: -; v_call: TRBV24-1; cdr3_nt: TGTGCCACCAGTGATACCCCCGCAGGGGGCTTCTATGGCTACACCTTC; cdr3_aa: CATSDTPAGGFYGYTF
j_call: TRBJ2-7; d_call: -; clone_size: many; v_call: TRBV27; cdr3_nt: TGTGCCAGCAGTTTGGACACACCATACTACGAGCAGTACTTC; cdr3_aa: CASSLDTPYYEQYF
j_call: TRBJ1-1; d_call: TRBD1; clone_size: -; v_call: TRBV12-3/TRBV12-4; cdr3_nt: TGTGCCAGCAGTTTTCGGACAGGGCCCTTGGTTCCCGAAGCTTTCTTT; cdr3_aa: CASSFRTGPLVPEAFF
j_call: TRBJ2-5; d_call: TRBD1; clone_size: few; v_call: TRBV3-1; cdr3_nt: TGTGCCAGCAGCAAGTCGACAGGGGTCAGCGAGACCCAGTACTTC; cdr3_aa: CASSKSTGVSETQYF
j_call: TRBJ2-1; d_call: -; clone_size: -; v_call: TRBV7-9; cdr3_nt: TGTGCCAGCAGCTTAAACGTGGGAACCAATGAGCAGTTCTTC; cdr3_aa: CASSLNVGTNEQFF
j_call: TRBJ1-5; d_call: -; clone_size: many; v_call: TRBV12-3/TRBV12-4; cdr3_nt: TGTGCCAGCAGCCCACAGGGCGGTAGCAATCAGCCCCAGCATTTT; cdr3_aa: CASSPQGGSNQPQHF
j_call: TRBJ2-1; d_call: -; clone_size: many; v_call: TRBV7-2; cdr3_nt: TGTGCCAGCAGCCAGAACATGGGAAATGAGCAGTTCTTC; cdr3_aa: CASSQNMGNEQFF
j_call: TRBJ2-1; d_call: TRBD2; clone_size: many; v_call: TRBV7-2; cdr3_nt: TGTGCCAGCAGCGCGGGACTAGCGGGAAACGAGCAGTTCTTC; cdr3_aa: CASSAGLAGNEQFF
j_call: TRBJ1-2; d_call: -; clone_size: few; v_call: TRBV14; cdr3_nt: TGTGCCAGCAGCCAAGTTTGTCCCGGTTATGGCTACACCTTC; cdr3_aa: CASSQVCPGYGYTF
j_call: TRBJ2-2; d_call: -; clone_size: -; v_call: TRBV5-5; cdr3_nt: TGTGCCAGCAGGCCCCCAGGGGCCGCGAACACCGGGGAGCTGTTTTTT; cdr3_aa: CASRPPGAANTGELFF
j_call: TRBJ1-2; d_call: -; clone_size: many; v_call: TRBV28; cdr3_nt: TGTGCCAGCAGCCAAACCACCCAGGGGAGCTATGGCTACACCTTC; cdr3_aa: CASSQTTQGSYGYTF